Reported below is one TCR beta chain. Its cognate antigen has yet to be identified. Base qualities are not recorded, but no much larger clone differs from it by a single base. The sample is drawn from a study of blood T cell repertoires in COVID-19 (dated by TCRdb to 2020 to 2022). Some background on the complete study: Samples from collaborators originated in the United States, Italy and Spain and spanned both the acute and convalescent phases of COVID-19. The material from the prospective study consisted of cDNA or gDNA derived from T cells, B-cell-depleted T cells, or PBMCs. Deeply sampled blood TCRbeta repertoires from subjects exposed to, actively infected with, or recovered from COVID-19 were included in the dataset. A freely available public database, intended as a resource for researchers studying the immune response to SARS-CoV-2, is where the repertoires were released. Samples were obtained from the ongoing ImmuneRACE study (first 160 participants) and from some 1,200 subjects provided by 6 global collaborators. The sample metadata nearly always contained a de-identified subject ID, COVID-19 status, age in years and sex. Where available, HLA class I and class II types were obtained from metadata supplied by the sample provider rather than from assay-based typing. Paper-wide results and their limitations: Clinical and demographic metadata were provided uncurated, with the amount varying by source and participant.

In the prospective study, participants were about 18 to 89 years old, resided in about two dozen geographic areas of the United States, and were enrolled through a virtual design. To assign participants to cohorts, the prospective study relied on clinical history that participants themselves reported in a screening survey and a study questionnaire. Recovered participants in ImmuneRACE Cohort 3 were defined as having two consecutive negative NP/OP PCR tests, clearance from a healthcare professional, or resolution of symptoms. In the prospective study, whole blood, serum and a nasopharyngeal or oropharyngeal swab were collected from each participant by mobile phlebotomists. Participants in the prospective study had the option to provide additional blood draws and questionnaires over a roughly 2-month period. Blood samples from the prospective study were shipped frozen or at room temperature prior to DNA extraction.

The germline V gene yields SGHTA for CDR1 and FQGNSA for CDR2. Taken from cysteine to phenylalanine, the CDR3 has 14 residues. The retained sequence is limited to the CDR3, 42 bases, with the frame set at the first base. The trim is 5 bases for V and 1 base for J, with a gap of 8 bases between the germline ends. The immunoSEQ Assay, a bias-controlled multiplex PCR, was used to amplify TCRbeta CDR3 regions from genomic DNA. Turning to the authors' computational methods: Within the assay, amplification of reference gene primers was used to estimate how many nucleated cells each sample contained. To quantify the absolute abundance of each unique TCRbeta CDR3 rearrangement, sequence reads were collapsed and filtered. Productive Simpson clonality was computed per sample as the square root of Simpson's diversity index over productive rearrangements. The clones in this table, taken by TCRdb from immuneACCESS, are in-frame only. Not every clone is retained; where verified, under half of the shortfall comes from an unresolved V gene, and the cause of the rest is unknown. The V and J calls and the clone size are those of that table, but D and trimming were determined from the DNA. This sample holds about 300,000 clones; just over 85% were observed only once. The biggest ten clones account for about 4% of the sample.

Input material: PBMCs or T cells enriched from blood (not recorded which). The rearranged segments are TRBV7-2 and TRBJ2-2, with the identity of the D gene unclear. This TCR was sampled from a man younger than 45 who had recovered from COVID-19. The base sequence is TGTGCCAGCAGCCCCGACTGGAACACCGGGGAGCTGTTTTTT. Its protein is CASSPDWNTGELFF.